Below, 14 T cell receptor beta chains from the same sample are listed, as sequenced in a study of lymphopenia after photon versus proton radiotherapy. The protocol was immunoSEQ multiplex PCR, while the TCRdb copy is restricted to in-frame clones and leaves out a portion. The table has around 150,000 clones, around nine tenths seen once. The sample here was peripheral blood, taken from a patient treated with photon-based radiotherapy. The receptor set was obtained from a man aged 45-65 years with gastric cancer.

This rearrangement joins TRBV18 to TRBJ2-4; TRBD1 agrees at 9 bases. Germline assignment: CDR1 KGHSH and CDR2 LQKENI. This CDR3 has 18 residues. Trimming removed 7 bases from V and 2 bases from J; junction bases left unmatched: 15. The CDR3 spells CASLPRTGEGETKNIQYF. In DNA form, the CDR3 reads TGTGCCAGCTTACCGAGGACAGGGGAGGGCGAAACCAAAAACATTCAGTACTTC.

The V call is TRBV6-5, the J call TRBJ1-2; perhaps TRBD1 as D (5 bases). The CDR3 is 15 amino acids. Germline V CDR1 and CDR2: MNHEY, SVGAGI. V was cut by 6 bases and J by 4 bases, with 18 bases left in between. In DNA form, the CDR3 reads TGTGCCAGCAGCCAGGGTGTGGGTAGGGGCTATGGCTACACCTTC. It codes for CASSQGVGRGYGYTF.

The rearrangement links TRBV28 to TRBJ1-2, with a possible D match to TRBD1 (6 bases). Germline V gives CDR1 MDHEN, CDR2 SYDVKM. The CDR3 runs 13 residues. V gave up 5 bases and J gave up 2 bases, with 9 bases separating them. CDR3 sequence: CASSRTENYGYTF. The CDR3 bases are TGTGCCAGCAGTAGGACAGAGAACTATGGCTACACCTTC.

V and J are TRBV30 and TRBJ1-6; D is unclear. Trimming removed 1 base from V and 6 bases from J, with 7 bases in between. Per the germline V gene, CDR1 is GTSNPN and CDR2 is SVGIG (reference sequence). This CDR3 has 13 amino acids. CDR3 DNA sequence: TGTGCCTGGAGTGGTAAACGTAATTCACCCCTCCACTTT. As protein: CAWSGKRNSPLHF.

The V call is TRBV18, the J call TRBJ2-2, with TRBD2 matching over 9 bases. From germline, CDR1 is KGHSH and CDR2 LQKENI. V dropped 10 bases and J dropped 5; count of bases not matched to a gene: 14. There are 16 residues in the CDR3. CDR3 region: CATGDPSGRRTGELFF. The CDR3 DNA sequence: TGTGCCACCGGTGATCCCAGCGGGAGGAGAACCGGGGAGCTGTTTTTT.

This clone was recorded only once. This chain joins TRBV7-9 and TRBJ1-2; D is ambiguous. CDR1 SEHNR and CDR2 FQNEAQ come from the germline V gene (reference sequence). This CDR3 has 15 residues. Between the trimmed V and J ends, which lost 2 bases and 3 bases, there was a span of 13 bases. The CDR3 loop reads CASSLPSFEDYGYTF. The DNA for the CDR3 is TGTGCCAGCAGCTTACCCTCATTCGAGGACTATGGCTACACCTTC. The complete variable domain, with remaining parts taken from reference TRBV7-9 and TRBJ1-2, reads DTGVSQNPRHKITKRGQNVTFRCDPISEHNRLYWYRQTLGQGPEFLTYFQNEAQLEKSRLLSDRFSAERPKGSFSTLEIQRTEQGDSAMYLCASSLPSFEDYGYTFGSGTRLTVV.

The chain employs TRBV7-6 and TRBJ2-3; D not certain. Germline CDR1 and CDR2: SGHVS and FNYEAQ. Deletions cut 5 bases from V and 5 bases from J, with 11 bases between. This CDR3 is built from 13 residues. DNA for the CDR3: TGTGCCAGCAGCAACGGGCCCAGAGATACGCAGTATTTT. This encodes CASSNGPRDTQYF.

The rearrangement joins TRBV15 to TRBJ2-5; 9 bases are shared with TRBD2. Trimming cost V 3 bases and J 2 bases; bases outside gene matches: 7. The CDR3 extends over 16 amino acids. Per the germline V gene, CDR1 is LNHNV and CDR2 is YYDKDF (reference sequence). The CDR3 sequence is CATSRIGTSWQETQYF. CDR3 bases: TGTGCCACCAGCAGGATCGGGACTAGCTGGCAAGAGACCCAGTACTTC. Full variable domain (rest looked up from reference TRBV15 and TRBJ2-5): DAMVIQNPRYQVTQFGKPVTLSCSQTLNHNVMYWYQQKSSQAPKLLFHYYDKDFNNEADTPDNFQSRRPNTSFCFLDIRSPGLGDTAMYLCATSRIGTSWQETQYFGPGTRLLVL.

V gene TRBV27 combines with J gene TRBJ1-2, with 8 bases aligning to TRBD1. Germline V gives CDR1 MNHEY, CDR2 SMNVEV (reference sequence). CDR3 size: 14 residues. V dropped 6 bases and J dropped 4; count of bases not matched to a gene: 7. DNA of the CDR3: TGTGCCAGCAGACCGGGACAGGCCTTCTATGGCTACACCTTC. Protein product: CASRPGQAFYGYTF.

This clone was counted between two and nine times. The chain couples TRBV2 to TRBJ2-3, with a weak D call TRBD2 (5 bases). Deletions cut 2 bases from V and 1 base from J, with 16 bases between. Germline assignment: CDR1 SNHLY and CDR2 FYNNEI. The CDR3 is 17 amino acids. CDR3 protein: CASSENVGSSRTDTQYF. The CDR3 coding sequence is TGTGCCAGCAGTGAAAACGTAGGATCTAGCCGCACAGATACGCAGTATTTT. Full variable domain (outside the CDR3, taken from reference TRBV2 and TRBJ2-3): EPEVTQTPSHQVTQMGQEVILRCVPISNHLYFYWYRQILGQKVEFLVSFYNNEISEKSEIFDDQFSVERPDGSNFTLKIRSTKLEDSAMYFCASSENVGSSRTDTQYFGPGTRLTVL.

The V call is TRBV15, the J call TRBJ2-5; 11 nucleotides match TRBD2. After removal of 5 bases from V and 6 bases from J, the junction contained 8 bases not matched to a gene. The CDR3 runs to 15 residues. Germline V gene lookup returns CDR1 LNHNV and CDR2 YYDKDF (reference sequence). The CDR3 DNA sequence: TGTGCCACCAGCGAGAGTAGCGGGAGGGGGAAGACCCAGTACTTC. Encoded protein: CATSESSGRGKTQYF.

This sequence joins TRBV7-9 and TRBJ2-7; 11 positions agree with TRBD2. This CDR3 comprises 15 residues. V was clipped by 5 bases and J by 5 bases; unmatched bases: 8. From germline, CDR1 is SEHNR and CDR2 FQNEAQ (reference sequence). The DNA for the CDR3 is TGTGCCAGCAGCCCGAGACTAGCGGGGTTCAACGAGCAGTACTTC. Its protein is CASSPRLAGFNEQYF.

The V and J genes are TRBV6-5 and TRBJ2-2; tentatively, D is TRBD1 (5 bases). The CDR3 has 14 residues. V gave up 2 bases and J gave up 3 bases, with 7 bases separating them. Per germline, CDR1 MNHEY and CDR2 SVGAGI. This chain's CDR3 is CASSYARDTGELFF. The CDR3 coding sequence is TGTGCCAGCAGTTACGCCAGGGACACCGGGGAGCTGTTTTTT.

The chain joins TRBV4-2 to TRBJ2-3; 10 nucleotides match TRBD2. Germline CDR1 LGHNA, CDR2 YNFKEQ. With V trimmed by 1 base and J by 2 bases, 3 bases remained unmatched. The CDR3 is made up of 16 amino acids. The CDR3 loop reads CASSQVLAGATDTQYF. CDR3 in DNA: TGTGCCAGCAGCCAAGTGCTAGCGGGAGCCACAGATACGCAGTATTTT.